A selection of T cell receptor beta chains follows, all from one sample in a study of shared clonotypes between healthy human individuals. This table comes from immunoSEQ multiplex PCR, and its TCRdb copy is limited to in-frame clones, with some not included. The sample lists millions of clones, approximately 95% seen once, with 0.39% in the top ten. The sequenced sample was naive CD4+ T cells from PBMCs. The source is a man between 18 and 35 years old in good health. Some clones in this sample may be carry-over from other donors' samples. Each CDR3 is given with its conserved first and last residue. The D gene is left open where the match is weak.

D gene	V gene	J gene	CDR3 protein
TRBD1	TRBV28	TRBJ2-1	CASSFGGLGQSRNEQFF
TRBD2	TRBV5-4	TRBJ2-5	CASSRAGGGQETQYF
TRBD2	TRBV11-2	TRBJ2-1	CASSLSGNSYNEQFF
-	TRBV6-1	TRBJ1-1	CASSEWGTEAFF
-	TRBV4-1	TRBJ1-5	CASSAPGGRQPQHF
-	TRBV7-9	TRBJ1-1	CASSFEGEGAEAFF
-	TRBV2	TRBJ2-5	CASSPFSGQETQYF
TRBD2	TRBV6-6	TRBJ2-7	CASRFTSGRHYEQYF
-	TRBV4-3	TRBJ2-5	CASSPSLTEETQYF
-	TRBV5-4	TRBJ2-1	CASRMGEGASYNEQFF
TRBD1	TRBV6-1	TRBJ1-3	CASRRQGAFGNTIYF
TRBD1	TRBV6-4	TRBJ1-2	CASSPGGDYGYTF
TRBD1	TRBV9	TRBJ1-1	CASSVGQGQNTEAFF
TRBD2	TRBV5-4	TRBJ2-1	CASSSVAGGLYNEQFF
TRBD2	TRBV28	TRBJ2-7	CASIGWAGGLYEQYF
-	TRBV5-1	TRBJ2-3	CASSLGGITDTQYF
-	TRBV5-4	TRBJ1-4	CASSLWGGEKLFF
-	TRBV27	TRBJ1-2	CASSFVGPGYGYTF
TRBD2	TRBV11-2	TRBJ2-3	CASSFLAGGVTDTQYF
TRBD1	TRBV2	TRBJ1-2	CASGQGVYGYTF
-	TRBV14	TRBJ2-5	CASSQDLGSGRVTQYF
TRBD1	TRBV28	TRBJ2-4	CASSLAAGGLAKNIQYF
-	TRBV5-1	TRBJ2-3	CASTPEGWTDTQYF
-	TRBV9	TRBJ2-2	CASSGPTGDVSGELFF
-	TRBV28	TRBJ1-2	CASREKYRVVSGYTF
TRBD2	TRBV5-4	TRBJ2-1	CASSLGLAGFNEQFF
TRBD2	TRBV28	TRBJ2-4	CASSKGLAGPLYF
-	TRBV6-5	TRBJ2-4	CASRRTEIAKNIQYF
-	TRBV20-1	TRBJ2-1	CSARADNEQFF
TRBD1	TRBV6-5	TRBJ1-2	CASSYSNRGSYGYTF
TRBD2	TRBV7-2	TRBJ2-7	CASSPQTSAPYEQYF
TRBD2	TRBV4-3	TRBJ2-5	CASSQEFGGRDQETQYF
-	TRBV29-1	TRBJ2-7	CSVDNYSEQYF
-	TRBV19	TRBJ2-3	CASRSSLATQYF
-	TRBV14	TRBJ2-5	CASSQAGSETQYF
-	TRBV7-9	TRBJ1-1	CASSFNIQMNTEAFF
-	TRBV2	TRBJ2-3	CASSLESRDTQYF
-	TRBV5-1	TRBJ1-2	CASSLGRAEANYGYTF
TRBD2	TRBV7-9	TRBJ2-7	CASSLRTSGSYEQYF
TRBD1	TRBV2	TRBJ1-2	CASGRRQGSNYGYTF
-	TRBV15	TRBJ2-1	CATSSPEDWLNEQFF
-	TRBV7-9	TRBJ1-2	CASSARDRYGYTF
-	TRBV7-9	TRBJ1-2	CASSLTDSRYTF